This T cell receptor beta chain was retrieved from a study of T cell repertoires in cytomegalovirus infection. Study results and limitations: Ex vivo responses were dominated by HLA-C-restricted CMV-specific TCR beta clonotypes.

From germline, CDR1 is MNHNY and CDR2 SVGAGI (reference sequence). The CDR3 runs to 17 residues. V was clipped by 0 bases and J by 2 bases; unmatched bases: 5. A word on this clonotype: Antigen specificity is unknown.

In TCRdb, the reads were re-called with MiXCR into one record per CDR3 protein. The table has some 270,000 distinct CDR3 sequences, over 15% seen once; the top ten hold over 40%. The sequence was obtained from a human donor in good health (CMV status not recorded). Some clones in this sample may be carry-over from other donors' samples. This chain connects TRBV6-6 to TRBJ2-3; TRBD2 agrees at 10 bases. Sequencing was carried out using CD8+ T cells from PBMCs. CDR3 loop: CASSYSEAGGTTDTQYF. CDR3 DNA: TGTGCCAGCAGTTACTCGGAAGCGGGGGGGACCACAGATACGCAGTATTTT.